This record concerns one T cell receptor (beta chain) sequence. Its antigen is as yet unknown. This entry is derived from a study of post-analysis software for immune sequencing data. Study at large: Some patients lacked subtype; others had relapsing-remitting, secondary progressive or progressive-relapsing disease.

CDR1 MNHEY and CDR2 SVGAGI come from the germline V gene. CDR3 size: 17 residues. Study-wide results and limits: Controls had lower frequencies than patients of a handful of TRBV segments, which included TRBV5-6, TRBV5-1 and TRBV20-1. Compared with controls, patients showed significantly lower normalized Chao1 diversity.

TCR beta cDNA libraries included unique molecular identifiers. T cells numbering about 0.9 to 10 million yielded cDNA molecules that totaled around 500,000. TCRdb reanalysed the PCR reads using MiXCR and keeps one entry per CDR3 protein. The table lists about 380,000 distinct CDR3 sequences, about a third of them singletons. V gene TRBV6-5 combines with J gene TRBJ2-1, with D perhaps matching TRBD1 or TRBD2 (5 bases each). The J call may be in error: the DNA end matches TRBJ2-7 better. The TCR comes from a girl under 18 with multiple sclerosis. The sequenced sample consisted of blood. The CDR3 nucleotides are TGTGCCAGCAGTTACGTGGGGACCCTCGGCTCCTACAATGAGCAGTACTTC. This gives the protein CASSYVGTLGSYNEQYF.